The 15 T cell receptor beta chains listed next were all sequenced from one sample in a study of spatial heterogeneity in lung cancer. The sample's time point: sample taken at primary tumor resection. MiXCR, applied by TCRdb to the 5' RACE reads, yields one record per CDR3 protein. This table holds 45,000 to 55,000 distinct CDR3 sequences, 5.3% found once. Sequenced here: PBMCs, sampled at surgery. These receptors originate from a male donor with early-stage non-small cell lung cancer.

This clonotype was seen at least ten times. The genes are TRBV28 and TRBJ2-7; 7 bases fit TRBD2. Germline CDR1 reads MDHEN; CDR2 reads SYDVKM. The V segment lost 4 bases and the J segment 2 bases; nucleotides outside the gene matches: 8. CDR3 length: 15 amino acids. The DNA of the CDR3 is TGTGCCAGCAGTTACTCAGCGGGACCAACCTACGAGCAGTACTTC. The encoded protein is CASSYSAGPTYEQYF.

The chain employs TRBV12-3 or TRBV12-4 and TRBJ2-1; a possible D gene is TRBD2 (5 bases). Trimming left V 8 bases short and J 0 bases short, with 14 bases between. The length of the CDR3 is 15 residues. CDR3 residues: CASQSGPSSYNEQFF. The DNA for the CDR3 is TGTGCCAGCCAGAGCGGTCCTAGCTCCTACAATGAGCAGTTCTTC.

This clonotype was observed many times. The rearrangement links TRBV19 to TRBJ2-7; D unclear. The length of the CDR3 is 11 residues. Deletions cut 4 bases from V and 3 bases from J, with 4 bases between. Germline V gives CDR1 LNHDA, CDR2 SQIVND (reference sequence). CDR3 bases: TGTGCCAGTAGTAATCTCTACGAGCAGTACTTC. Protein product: CASSNLYEQYF.

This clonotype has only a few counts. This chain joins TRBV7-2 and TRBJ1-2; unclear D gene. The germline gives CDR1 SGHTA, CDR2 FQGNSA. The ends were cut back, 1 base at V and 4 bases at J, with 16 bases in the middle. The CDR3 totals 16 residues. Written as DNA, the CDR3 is TGTGCCAGCAGCTTAGAGTTTTCTACGGGCCTCTATGGCTACACCTTC. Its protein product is CASSLEFSTGLYGYTF.

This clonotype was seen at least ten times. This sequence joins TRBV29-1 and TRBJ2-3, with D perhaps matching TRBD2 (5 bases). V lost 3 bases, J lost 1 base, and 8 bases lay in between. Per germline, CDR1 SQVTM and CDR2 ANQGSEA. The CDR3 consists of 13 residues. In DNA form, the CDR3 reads TGCAGCGTTGACGAGGGCGGCACAGATACGCAGTATTTT. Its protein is CSVDEGGTDTQYF.

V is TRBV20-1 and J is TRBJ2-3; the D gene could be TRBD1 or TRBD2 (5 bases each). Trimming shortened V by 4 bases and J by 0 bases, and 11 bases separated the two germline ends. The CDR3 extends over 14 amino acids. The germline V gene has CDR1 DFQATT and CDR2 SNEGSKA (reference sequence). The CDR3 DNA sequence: TGCAGTGCTAATGAGGGGTCTAGCACAGATACGCAGTATTTT. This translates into CSANEGSSTDTQYF.

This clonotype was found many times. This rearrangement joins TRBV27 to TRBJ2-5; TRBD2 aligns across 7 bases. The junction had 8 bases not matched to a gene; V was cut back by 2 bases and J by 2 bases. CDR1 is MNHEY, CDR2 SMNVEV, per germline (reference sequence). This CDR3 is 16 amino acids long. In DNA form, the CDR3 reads TGTGCCAGCAGTTTAGGGAGGGGAGGGGTTCAAGAGACCCAGTACTTC. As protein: CASSLGRGGVQETQYF.

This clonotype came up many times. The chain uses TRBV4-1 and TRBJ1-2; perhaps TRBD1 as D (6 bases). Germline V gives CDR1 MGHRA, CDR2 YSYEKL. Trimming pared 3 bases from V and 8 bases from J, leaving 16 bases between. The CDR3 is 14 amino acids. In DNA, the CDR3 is TGCGCCAGCAGCCAGGTGGGGGCCGGCCCGGGCTACACCTTC. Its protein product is CASSQVGAGPGYTF.

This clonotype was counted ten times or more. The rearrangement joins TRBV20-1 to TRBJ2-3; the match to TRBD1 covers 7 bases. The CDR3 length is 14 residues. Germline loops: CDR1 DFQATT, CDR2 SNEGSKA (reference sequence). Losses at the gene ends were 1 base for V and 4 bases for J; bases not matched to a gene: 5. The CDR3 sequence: CSARVRGTADTQYF. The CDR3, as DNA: TGCAGTGCTAGAGTCAGGGGGACAGCAGATACGCAGTATTTT.

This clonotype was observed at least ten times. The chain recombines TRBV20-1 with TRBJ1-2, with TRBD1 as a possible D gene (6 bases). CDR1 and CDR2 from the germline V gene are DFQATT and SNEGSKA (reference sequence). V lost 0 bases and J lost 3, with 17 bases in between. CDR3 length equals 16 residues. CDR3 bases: TGCAGTGCTAGAGATCAGGGGCCTGGGTTTTACTATGGCTACACCTTC. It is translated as CSARDQGPGFYYGYTF.

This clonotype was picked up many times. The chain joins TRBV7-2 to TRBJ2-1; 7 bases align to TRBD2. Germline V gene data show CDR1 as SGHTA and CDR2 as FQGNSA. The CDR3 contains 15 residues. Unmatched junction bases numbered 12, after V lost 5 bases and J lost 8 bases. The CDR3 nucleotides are TGTGCCAGCAGCCCCCCGGGACTACCGTGGGATGAGCAGTTCTTC. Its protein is CASSPPGLPWDEQFF.

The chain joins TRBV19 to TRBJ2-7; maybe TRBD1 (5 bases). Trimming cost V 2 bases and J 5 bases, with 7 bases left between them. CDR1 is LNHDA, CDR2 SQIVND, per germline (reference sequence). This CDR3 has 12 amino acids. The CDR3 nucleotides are TGTGCCAGTAGTATATCCAGGGACGAGCAGTACTTC. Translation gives CASSISRDEQYF.

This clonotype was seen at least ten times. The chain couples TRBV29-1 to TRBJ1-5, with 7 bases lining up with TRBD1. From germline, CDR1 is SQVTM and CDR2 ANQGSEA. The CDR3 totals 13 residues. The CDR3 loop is CSYGGGGNQPQHF. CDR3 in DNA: TGCAGTTATGGAGGGGGCGGCAATCAGCCCCAGCATTTT.

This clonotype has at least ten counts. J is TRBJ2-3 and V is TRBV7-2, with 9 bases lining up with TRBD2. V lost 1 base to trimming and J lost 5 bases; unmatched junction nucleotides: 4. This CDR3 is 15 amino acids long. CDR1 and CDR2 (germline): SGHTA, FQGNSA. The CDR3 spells CASSLVGGRVDTQYF. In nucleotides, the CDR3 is TGTGCCAGCAGCTTAGTGGGCGGGAGGGTAGATACGCAGTATTTT.

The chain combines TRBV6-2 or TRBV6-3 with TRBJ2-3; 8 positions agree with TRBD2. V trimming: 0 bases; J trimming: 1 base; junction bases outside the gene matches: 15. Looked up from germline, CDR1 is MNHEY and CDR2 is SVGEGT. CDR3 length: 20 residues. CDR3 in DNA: TGTGCCAGCAGTTACTCCACGCCCTGGGCGGGAGGTCACGGCACAGATACGCAGTATTTT. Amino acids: CASSYSTPWAGGHGTDTQYF.